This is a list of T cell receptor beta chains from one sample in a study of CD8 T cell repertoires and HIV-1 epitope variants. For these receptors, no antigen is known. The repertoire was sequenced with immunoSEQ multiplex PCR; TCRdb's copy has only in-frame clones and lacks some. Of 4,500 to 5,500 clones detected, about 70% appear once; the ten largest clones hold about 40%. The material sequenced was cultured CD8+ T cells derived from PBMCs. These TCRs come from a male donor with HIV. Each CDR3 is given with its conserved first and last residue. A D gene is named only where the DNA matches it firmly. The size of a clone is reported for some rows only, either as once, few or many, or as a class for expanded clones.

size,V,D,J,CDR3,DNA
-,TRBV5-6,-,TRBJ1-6,CASSLRAGNPMPYNSPLHF,TGTGCCAGCAGCTTGCGTGCGGGCAATCCCATGCCCTATAATTCACCCCTCCACTTT
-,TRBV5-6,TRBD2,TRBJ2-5,CASTPYGLGVQETQYF,TGTGCCAGCACCCCTTACGGACTAGGGGTCCAAGAGACCCAGTACTTC
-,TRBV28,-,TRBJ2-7,CASRSPGGPYEQYF,TGTGCCAGCAGATCGCCCGGGGGCCCCTACGAGCAGTACTTC
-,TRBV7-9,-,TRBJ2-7,CASTPPGQGSYEQYF,TGTGCCAGCACCCCCCCCGGTCAGGGCTCCTACGAGCAGTACTTC
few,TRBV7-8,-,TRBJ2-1,CASSPSEEQFF,TGTGCCAGCAGCCCCTCCGAAGAGCAGTTCTTC
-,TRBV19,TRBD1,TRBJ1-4,CASSTQTDRTMREKLFF,TGTGCCAGTAGTACACAAACGGACAGGACGATGCGGGAAAAACTGTTTTTT
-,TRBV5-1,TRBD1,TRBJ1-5,CASSLDPAEGTGDSLSPNQPQHF,TGCGCCAGCAGCTTAGACCCGGCTGAAGGGACAGGGGATTCCCTTAGTCCCAATCAGCCCCAGCATTTT
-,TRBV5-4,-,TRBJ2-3,CASSLSAGAPDTQYF,TGTGCCAGCAGCTTGTCGGCGGGGGCACCAGATACGCAGTATTTT
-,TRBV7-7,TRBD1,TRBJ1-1,CASSLKQGEPLNTEAFF,TGTGCCAGCAGCTTAAAACAGGGGGAACCTTTGAACACTGAAGCTTTCTTT
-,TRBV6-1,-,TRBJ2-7,CASSEARKGYEQYF,TGCGCCAGCAGTGAAGCGCGGAAAGGGTACGAGCAGTACTTC
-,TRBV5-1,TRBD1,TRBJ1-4,CASSSTGATNEKLFF,TGCGCCAGCAGCTCGACAGGGGCAACTAATGAAAAACTGTTTTTT
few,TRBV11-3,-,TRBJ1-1,CASSFAGNTEAFF,TGTGCCAGCAGCTTCGCCGGGAACACTGAAGCTTTCTTT
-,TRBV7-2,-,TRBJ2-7,CASSLTRDSSYEQYF,TGTGCCAGCAGCTTAACCCGGGACTCCTCCTACGAGCAGTACTTC
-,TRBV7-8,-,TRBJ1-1,CASSSTLGQNTEAFF,TGTGCCAGCAGTTCGACCTTGGGACAGAACACTGAAGCTTTCTTT
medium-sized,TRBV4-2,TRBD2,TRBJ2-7,CASSQAGGEQYF,TGTGCCAGCAGCCAAGCCGGGGGGGAGCAGTACTTC
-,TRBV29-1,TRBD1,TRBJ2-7,CSVVETGGALPEQYF,TGCAGCGTTGTCGAGACAGGGGGCGCTTTGCCCGAGCAGTACTTC
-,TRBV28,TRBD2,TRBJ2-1,CASSLFSGGANEQFF,TGTGCCAGCAGTTTATTCAGCGGGGGGGCAAATGAGCAGTTCTTC
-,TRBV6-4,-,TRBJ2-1,CASRLYNEQFF,TGTGCCAGCAGACTTTACAATGAGCAGTTCTTC
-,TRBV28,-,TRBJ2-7,CASSPPWWGGPYEQYF,TGTGCCAGCAGTCCCCCCTGGTGGGGGGGCCCCTACGAGCAGTACTTC
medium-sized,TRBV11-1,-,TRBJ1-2,CASSPGTSDYGYTF,TGTGCCAGCAGCCCTGGGACTTCTGACTATGGCTACACCTTC
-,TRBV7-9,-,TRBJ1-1,CASSLDSGGTEAFF,TGTGCCAGCAGCTTAGATTCTGGAGGAACTGAAGCTTTCTTT
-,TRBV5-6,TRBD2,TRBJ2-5,CASSLPGTIQETQYF,TGTGCCAGCAGCTTGCCTGGGACTATACAAGAGACCCAGTACTTC
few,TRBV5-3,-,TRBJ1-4,CARSLGLPMGSGINEKLFF,TGTGCCAGAAGCTTGGGACTCCCCATGGGGTCAGGGATTAATGAAAAACTGTTTTTT
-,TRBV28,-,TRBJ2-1,CASSWEYNEQFF,TGTGCCAGCAGTTGGGAATACAATGAGCAGTTCTTC
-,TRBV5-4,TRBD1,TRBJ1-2,CASTPGLDRGRGYTF,TGTGCCAGCACCCCAGGGTTGGACAGGGGACGGGGCTACACCTTC
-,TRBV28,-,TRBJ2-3,CASSFIPDLDTQYF,TGTGCCAGCAGTTTTATTCCGGATCTAGATACGCAGTATTTT
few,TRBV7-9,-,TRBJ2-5,CASSSTQGLETQYF,TGTGCCAGCAGCTCGACCCAGGGTTTAGAGACCCAGTACTTC
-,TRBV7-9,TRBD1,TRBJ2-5,CASSSGQQETQYF,TGTGCCAGCAGCTCGGGACAGCAAGAGACCCAGTACTTC
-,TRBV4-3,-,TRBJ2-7,CASSQDQDLASYEQYF,TGCGCCAGCAGCCAAGACCAGGACTTAGCATCCTACGAGCAGTACTTC
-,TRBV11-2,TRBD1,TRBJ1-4,CASSYWTGDEKLFF,TGTGCCAGCAGCTATTGGACAGGGGATGAAAAACTGTTTTTT
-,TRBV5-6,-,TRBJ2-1,CASSSRPNEQFF,TGTGCCAGCAGCTCCAGACCGAATGAGCAGTTCTTC
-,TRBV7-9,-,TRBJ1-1,CASTRGNTEAFF,TGTGCCAGTACAAGGGGGAACACTGAAGCTTTCTTT
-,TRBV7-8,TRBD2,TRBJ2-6,CASSSPGLDFSGANVLTF,TGTGCCAGCAGCTCCCCGGGACTAGACTTCTCTGGGGCCAACGTCCTGACTTTC
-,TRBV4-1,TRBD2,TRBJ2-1,CASSPSGGLAEFSYNEQFF,TGCGCCAGCAGCCCTTCGGGAGGACTAGCGGAGTTCTCCTACAATGAGCAGTTCTTC
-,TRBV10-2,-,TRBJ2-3,CASSDLTSLSTDTQYF,TGCGCCAGCAGTGACCTGACTAGTTTATCCACAGATACGCAGTATTTT
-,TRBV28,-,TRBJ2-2,CASSLTPATANTGELFF,TGTGCCAGCAGTCTAACGCCGGCAACCGCGAACACCGGGGAGCTGTTTTTT
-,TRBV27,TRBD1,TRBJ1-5,CASSFLGQGVPQPQHF,TGTGCCAGCAGTTTCTTGGGACAGGGGGTACCTCAGCCCCAGCATTTT
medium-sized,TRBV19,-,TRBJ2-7,CASSIAGDTLYEQYF,TGTGCCAGTAGTATAGCTGGGGACACCCTATACGAGCAGTACTTC
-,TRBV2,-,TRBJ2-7,CASSDLGPYEQYF,TGTGCCAGCAGTGATCTGGGACCCTACGAGCAGTACTTC
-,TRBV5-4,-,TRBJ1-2,CASSTSRGFNYGYTF,TGTGCCAGCAGCACAAGTAGAGGGTTTAACTATGGCTACACCTTC
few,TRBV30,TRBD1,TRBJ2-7,CAWDPGQGNYEQYF,TGTGCCTGGGACCCGGGACAGGGAAACTACGAGCAGTACTTC
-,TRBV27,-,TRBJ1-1,CASSFRYNLGSNTEAFF,TGTGCCAGCAGTTTCCGCTACAACCTGGGATCGAACACTGAAGCTTTCTTT
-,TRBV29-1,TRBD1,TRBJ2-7,CSVTLGDRTYEQYF,TGCAGCGTTACGCTGGGGGACAGGACCTACGAGCAGTACTTC
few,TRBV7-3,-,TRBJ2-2,CASSSTGGELFF,TGTGCCAGCAGCTCGACGGGCGGGGAGCTGTTTTTT
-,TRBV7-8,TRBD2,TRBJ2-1,CASSSSFWTSVNNEQFF,TGTGCCAGCAGCTCTAGCTTCTGGACTAGCGTAAACAATGAGCAGTTCTTC
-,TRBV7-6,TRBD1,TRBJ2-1,CASSSTRQGALNEQFF,TGTGCCAGCAGCTCGACTAGACAGGGGGCATTAAATGAGCAGTTCTTC